This T cell receptor (beta chain) was observed in a study of blood T cell repertoires in COVID-19. Whole-study context: The origin of the acute and convalescent COVID-19 samples was the United States, Italy and Spain.

This CDR3 comprises 15 residues. CDR1 and CDR2 from the germline V gene are KGHSH and LQKENI. Trimming left V 6 bases short and J 2 bases short, with 17 bases between. Measured with immunoSEQ multiplex PCR; TCRdb has only the in-frame clones, and not every one. The repertoire consists of 25,000 to 30,000 clones, with about 80% occurring once and the leading ten covering approximately 36%. This receptor was obtained from a man aged 65 to 85 with acute or convalescent COVID-19. Sequenced sample: peripheral blood. The V call is TRBV18, the J call TRBJ2-7; maybe TRBD2 (5 bases). The CDR3 protein is CASSSTLVETYEQYF. The CDR3 nucleotides read TGTGCCAGCTCCTCAACACTAGTAGAAACCTACGAGCAGTACTTC.